This T cell receptor (beta chain) was found in a study of OX40 agonist ivuxolimab in advanced cancers. Sequenced by immunoSEQ multiplex PCR; TCRdb stores in-frame clones only, minus some. The sample contains about 110,000 clones, approximately 90% of which appear only once. Overall study results and limits: Mean expanded clone counts were higher in CD8+ than CD4+ T cells.

Notes on this clone: Its matching antigen is unknown.

The sample was CD4+ or CD8+ T cells sorted from blood, taken in a trial of the OX40 agonist ivuxolimab. The source is an adult with an advanced solid tumor such as melanoma, head and neck, liver or kidney cancer.

CDR3 sequence reads: CASSSGHSGNTIYF. The CDR3 nucleotides read TGTGCCAGCAGTTCGGGTCACTCTGGAAACACCATATATTTT. The gene calls are TRBV27 and TRBJ1-3; unclear D gene. Trimming stripped 4 bases from V and 0 bases from J, with 7 bases between. In germline, CDR1 is MNHEY, CDR2 SMNVEV (reference sequence). The length of the CDR3 is 14 residues.